These 11 T cell receptor beta chains share one sample of origin, sequenced in a study of brain T cells in children with intractable seizures. The sample's time point: blood from clinic visit 5 months post-surgery; TSC patient then seizure free. TCRdb keeps only in-frame clones here, not all; method: immunoSEQ multiplex PCR. The repertoire holds about 340,000 clones, with over 85% as singletons. This material consisted of peripheral blood, taken about 5 months after surgery. The receptors were sampled from a boy younger than two with tuberous sclerosis and intractable seizures.

In DNA, the CDR3 is TGTGCCAGCAGCTTGGGCCATTGGACAGACTATGGCTACACCTTC. This gives the protein CASSLGHWTDYGYTF. The chain has TRBV13 and TRBJ1-2; D perhaps matches TRBD1 (6 bases). The length of the CDR3 is 15 residues. Trimming removed 3 bases from V and 3 bases from J, with 14 bases in between. Germline lookup yields CDR1 PRHDT and CDR2 FYEKMQ (reference sequence).

The V call is TRBV19, the J call TRBJ1-6, with 9 bases fitting TRBD1. CDR1 and CDR2 (germline): LNHDA, SQIVND (reference sequence). V lost 3 bases, J lost 18 bases, and 12 bases stayed unmatched. The CDR3 contains 14 residues. The CDR3 region has the DNA TGTGCCAGTAGTATGGGACAGGGAGCCCCCATCGACCACTTT. It specifies CASSMGQGAPIDHF.

V usage is TRBV6-5 and J usage is TRBJ2-2, with a weak D call TRBD1 (6 bases). CDR1 and CDR2 (germline): MNHEY, SVGAGI. Trimming shortened V by 6 bases and J by 0 bases, and 8 bases separated the two germline ends. The CDR3 covers 14 residues. The DNA for the CDR3 is TGTGCCAGCAGGGGGGCGGCGAACACCGGGGAGCTGTTTTTT. It is translated as CASRGAANTGELFF.

The chain joins TRBV7-2 to TRBJ2-7, with TRBD1 matching 9 bases. Per the germline V gene, CDR1 is SGHTA and CDR2 is FQGNSA. The CDR3 spans 15 residues. The J segment lost 2 bases and the V segment lost 5 bases, leaving 7 bases of the junction unmatched. The CDR3 spells CASSTGTGLTYEQYF. The CDR3 bases are TGTGCCAGCAGCACCGGGACAGGGCTTACCTACGAGCAGTACTTC.

The chain uses TRBV15 and TRBJ2-7, with TRBD2 as a possible D gene (7 bases). The germline V gene has CDR1 LNHNV and CDR2 YYDKDF (reference sequence). V lost 1 base and J lost 7, with 23 bases in between. The CDR3 has 17 amino acids. CDR3 sequence (DNA): TGTGCCACCAGCAGAGGGCCGGGGGGCCCCATCGTGTGGGAGCAGTACTTC. Translated, it gives CATSRGPGGPIVWEQYF.

CDR3 sequence: CASSASANPNYEQYF. The CDR3, as DNA: TGTGCCAGTAGTGCGAGCGCAAACCCTAATTACGAGCAGTACTTC. This chain joins TRBV19 and TRBJ2-7, with D unclear. The CDR3 contains 15 residues. Trimming took 5 bases from V and 4 from J, leaving 18 bases between them. Germline-derived CDR1 and CDR2 are LNHDA and SQIVND (reference sequence).

V is TRBV18 and J is TRBJ1-1; a weak D match, TRBD1 (6 bases). Trimming cost V 4 bases and J 3 bases, with 12 bases left between them. The CDR3 sequence is 14 residues long. Per the germline V gene, CDR1 is KGHSH and CDR2 is LQKENI. In DNA, the CDR3 is TGTGCCAGCTCACAACTGAAGGGGGACACTGAAGCTTTCTTT. Translated: CASSQLKGDTEAFF.

CDR3 DNA: TGTGCCAGCTCACCGTCGACAGGGGCAGGGCTGAACACTGAAGCTTTCTTT. Translating gives CASSPSTGAGLNTEAFF. The chain employs TRBV18 and TRBJ1-1; 8 nucleotides align to TRBD1. Germline lookup yields CDR1 KGHSH and CDR2 LQKENI. Trimming at V came to 3 bases and at J to 0 bases, leaving 9 bases not matched to a gene. The CDR3 consists of 17 residues. The full variable domain, completed using reference TRBV18 and TRBJ1-1, is NAGVMQNPRHLVRRRGQEARLRCSPMKGHSHVYWYRQLPEEGLKFMVYLQKENIIDESGMPKERFSAEFPKEGPSILRIQQVVRGDSAAYFCASSPSTGAGLNTEAFFGQGTRLTVV.

This chain connects TRBV3-1 (or the pseudogene TRBV3-2) to TRBJ1-2; D remains ambiguous. Germline CDR1 and CDR2: LGHDT and YNNKEL (reference sequence). Trimming removed 1 base at V and 6 bases at J, with 9 bases between. The CDR3 loop spans 13 amino acids. CDR3 nucleotide sequence: TGTGCCAGCAGCCAAGCGTCCCGGGATGGCTACACCTTC. As protein: CASSQASRDGYTF.

The J gene is TRBJ2-3, the V gene TRBV3-1 (or the pseudogene TRBV3-2); D remains unclear. The V and J ends lost 4 bases and 0 bases respectively, with 14 bases between them. This CDR3 has 16 residues. Germline V gives CDR1 LGHDT, CDR2 YNNKEL (reference sequence). The CDR3 DNA is TGTGCCAGCAGCCCCTATTCGGGTCTGAGCACAGATACGCAGTATTTT. Its translation is CASSPYSGLSTDTQYF.

This chain links TRBV12-3 or TRBV12-4 with TRBJ2-1; D unresolved. With 7 bases removed from V and 4 bases from J, the gap between germline ends came to 8 bases. The CDR3 has 12 residues. In nucleotides, the CDR3 is TGTGCCAGCACCGGTGGGTACAATGAGCAGTTCTTC. As protein: CASTGGYNEQFF.